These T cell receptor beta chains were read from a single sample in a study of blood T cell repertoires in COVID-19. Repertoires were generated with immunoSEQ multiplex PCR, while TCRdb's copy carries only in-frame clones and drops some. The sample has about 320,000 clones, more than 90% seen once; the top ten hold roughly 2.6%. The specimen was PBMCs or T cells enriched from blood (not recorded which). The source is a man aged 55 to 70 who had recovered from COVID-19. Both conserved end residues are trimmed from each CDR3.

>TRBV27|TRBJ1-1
ASSLFGTEGLVVNTEAF
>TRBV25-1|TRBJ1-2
ASSPNRERGFNGYT
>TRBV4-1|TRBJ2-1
ASSQVESTYNEQF
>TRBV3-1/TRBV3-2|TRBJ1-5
ASSQGLTGPQH
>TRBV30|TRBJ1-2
AWNPGQGAGGYT
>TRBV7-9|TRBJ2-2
ASSTGTSNTGELF
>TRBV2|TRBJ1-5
ASRSLMNQPQH
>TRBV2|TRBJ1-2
ASSDPTGDYGYT
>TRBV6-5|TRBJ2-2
ASSLPGELF
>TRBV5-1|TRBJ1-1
ASAHRGQNTEAF
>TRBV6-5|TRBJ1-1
ASSLPQGAGTEAF
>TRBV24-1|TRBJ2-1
ATSDSGGQF
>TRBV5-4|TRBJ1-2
ASSLAEVRRNGGYT